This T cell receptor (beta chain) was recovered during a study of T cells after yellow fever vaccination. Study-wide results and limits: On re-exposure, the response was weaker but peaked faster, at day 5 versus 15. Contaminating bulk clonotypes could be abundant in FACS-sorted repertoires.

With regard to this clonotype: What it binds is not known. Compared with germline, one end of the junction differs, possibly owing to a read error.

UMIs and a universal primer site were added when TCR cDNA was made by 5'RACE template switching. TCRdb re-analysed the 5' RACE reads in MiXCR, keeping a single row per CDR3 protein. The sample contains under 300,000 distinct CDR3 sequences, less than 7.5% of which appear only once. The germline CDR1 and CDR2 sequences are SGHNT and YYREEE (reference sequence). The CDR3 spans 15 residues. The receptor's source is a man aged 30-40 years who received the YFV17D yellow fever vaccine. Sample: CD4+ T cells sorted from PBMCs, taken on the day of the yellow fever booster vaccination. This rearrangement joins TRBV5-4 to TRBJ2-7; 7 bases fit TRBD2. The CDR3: CASSPGLGSPYEQHF. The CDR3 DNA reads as TGTGCCAGCAGCCCCGGACTAGGATCCCCGTACGAGCAGCACTTC.